The 14 T cell receptor beta chains in this list originate from one sample, sequenced in a study of neoadjuvant anti-PD-1 for oral cavity cancer. Time point in this sample: after neoadjuvant nivolumab, at surgical resection. The repertoire was sequenced with immunoSEQ multiplex PCR; TCRdb's copy has only in-frame clones and lacks some. In the table there are 37,000 or so clones, around 40% of which are singletons. This sample comprised tumor tissue, obtained after nivolumab (anti-PD-1) treatment. The receptors were sampled from a person between 40 and 80 years old with oral cavity squamous cell carcinoma.

J is TRBJ2-7 and V is TRBV30, with 7 bases that match TRBD2. The V and J ends lost 3 bases and 6 bases, in that order; junction bases with no gene match: 2. This CDR3 contains 11 residues. In germline, CDR1 is GTSNPN, CDR2 SVGIG (reference sequence). CDR3 in DNA: TGTGCCTGGAGCGGGACTATCGAGCAGTACTTC. Protein sequence: CAWSGTIEQYF. Using reference TRBV30 and TRBJ2-7 for the parts outside the CDR3, the full variable domain is SQTIHQWPATLVQPVGSPLSLECTVEGTSNPNLYWYRQAAGRGLQLLFYSVGIGQISSEVPQNLSASRPQDRQFILSSKKLLLSDSGFYLCAWSGTIEQYFGPGTRLTVT.

The gene calls are TRBV5-1 and TRBJ2-7, with 9 bases identical to TRBD1. This CDR3 has 16 residues. From germline, CDR1 is SGHRS and CDR2 YFSETQ. V shed 0 bases, J shed 5 bases, and the junction held 9 bases outside the gene matches. CDR3 protein: CASSLAPQGAGDEQYF. For the CDR3, the DNA is TGCGCCAGCAGCTTGGCACCACAGGGGGCAGGTGACGAGCAGTACTTC.

CDR3 loop: CASSGTGAGELFF. The DNA of the CDR3 is TGTGCCAGCAGCGGGACAGGGGCCGGGGAGCTGTTTTTT. The gene calls are TRBV5-6 and TRBJ2-2; 10 bases align to TRBD1. V was pared by 4 bases and J by 6 bases, with 0 bases of the junction left unmatched. Germline V gene data show CDR1 as SGHDT and CDR2 as YYEEEE. This CDR3 spans 13 amino acids. The complete variable domain, with remaining parts taken from reference TRBV5-6 and TRBJ2-2, reads DAGVTQSPTHLIKTRGQQVTLRCSPKSGHDTVSWYQQALGQGPQFIFQYYEEEERQRGNFPDRFSGHQFPNYSSELNVNALLLGDSALYLCASSGTGAGELFFGEGSRLTVL.

The chain carries TRBV7-9 and TRBJ1-6; D is perhaps TRBD1 (5 bases). Trimming stripped 5 bases from V and 5 bases from J, with 10 bases between. The CDR3 spans 14 residues. CDR1 and CDR2 from the germline V gene are SEHNR and FQNEAQ (reference sequence). CDR3 region: CASSPGPNNSPLHF. CDR3 DNA: TGTGCCAGCAGCCCGGGGCCGAATAATTCACCCCTCCACTTT.

The V call is TRBV2, the J call TRBJ1-3; D gene ambiguous. The CDR3 runs to 15 residues. The germline V and J ends were trimmed by 8 bases and 2 bases, with 16 bases remaining between them. Germline loops: CDR1 SNHLY, CDR2 FYNNEI. CDR3 nucleotide sequence: TGTGCCAGCTCCCAGCAACCCCCACCTGGAAACACCATATATTTT. Its translation is CASSQQPPPGNTIYF.

This clone was detected only a few times. The chain couples TRBV5-1 to TRBJ2-7; 9 bases fit TRBD1. Germline values: CDR1 SGHRS, CDR2 YFSETQ. The trim removed 3 bases at V and 2 bases at J, leaving 6 bases unmatched. The CDR3 is made up of 15 amino acids. Here the CDR3 DNA reads TGCGCCAGCAGCTCACAGGGGGCCGCGACCTACGAGCAGTACTTC. Amino acids: CASSSQGAATYEQYF. The full variable domain, its missing parts supplied by reference TRBV5-1 and TRBJ2-7, is KAGVTQTPRYLIKTRGQQVTLSCSPISGHRSVSWYQQTPGQGLQFLFEYFSETQRNKGNFPGRFSGRQFSNSRSEMNVSTLELGDSALYLCASSSQGAATYEQYFGPGTRLTVT.

This clone occurred a few times. This chain uses TRBV11-2 with TRBJ2-7, with 10 bases aligning to TRBD2. CDR1 and CDR2 (germline): SGHAT, FQNNGV. After removal of 1 base from V and 2 bases from J, the junction contained 2 bases not matched to a gene. This CDR3 region has 15 residues. CDR3 sequence: CASSLVAGGTYEQYF. CDR3 sequence (DNA): TGTGCCAGCAGCTTAGTAGCGGGAGGTACCTACGAGCAGTACTTC.

This clone was picked up a small number of times. The chain carries TRBV27 and TRBJ2-7; D is unclear. Trimming shortened V by 6 bases and J by 6 bases, and 9 bases separated the two germline ends. The CDR3 is made up of 11 amino acids. Germline V gene lookup returns CDR1 MNHEY and CDR2 SMNVEV (reference sequence). The CDR3 region has the DNA TGTGCCAGCAGCACGGGTGGCGAGCAGTACTTC. Its translation: CASSTGGEQYF.

This clone was observed once. The genes are TRBV5-1 and TRBJ1-1; D is ambiguous. The CDR3 runs to 15 residues. The germline CDR1 and CDR2 sequences are SGHRS and YFSETQ. V dropped 4 bases and J dropped 0 bases, with 13 bases sitting between them. CDR3 region: CASSPRPDLNTEAFF. CDR3 DNA sequence: TGCGCCAGCAGCCCTCGTCCGGACTTGAACACTGAAGCTTTCTTT.

The rearrangement joins TRBV28 to TRBJ1-2, with TRBD1 matching 9 bases. Germline CDR1 MDHEN, CDR2 SYDVKM. This CDR3 spans 16 amino acids. V gave up 1 base and J gave up 5 bases; unmatched junction bases: 8. The CDR3 loop is CASSLYPQGAVYGYTF. The CDR3 coding sequence is TGTGCCAGCAGTTTATACCCACAGGGGGCGGTTTATGGCTACACCTTC.

This clone is medium-sized (0.01 to 0.1%) in the sample. This chain links TRBV6-5 with TRBJ1-2; TRBD1 might be the D (6 bases). CDR1 and CDR2 (germline): MNHEY, SVGAGI. The CDR3 contains 14 residues. V lost 6 bases, J lost 8 bases, and 19 bases lay in between. CDR3 bases: TGTGCCAGCAGCACACAGGGTGGTAAGGGAGGCTACACCTTC. Protein: CASSTQGGKGGYTF.

This clone was recorded many times. This sequence joins TRBV7-9 and TRBJ2-5, with D hard to call. CDR1 and CDR2 (germline): SEHNR, FQNEAQ (reference sequence). CDR3 size: 13 residues. Deletions cut 3 bases from V and 2 bases from J, with 7 bases between. CDR3 amino acids: CASSFFPQETQYF. CDR3 DNA: TGTGCCAGCAGCTTCTTCCCGCAAGAGACCCAGTACTTC.

Details on this clone: The sample holds other DNA sequences that translate to the same CDR3. The rearrangement uses TRBV6-5 and TRBJ1-2; D might be TRBD1 (6 bases). V lost 5 bases and J 5 bases, leaving 12 bases between the germline ends. Germline CDR1 MNHEY, CDR2 SVGAGI. The CDR3 contains 13 residues. CDR3 loop: CASSPGGRYGYTF. For the CDR3, the DNA is TGTGCCAGCAGTCCCGGGGGGCGGTATGGCTACACCTTC.

This clone was detected only a few times. V gene TRBV5-8 combines with J gene TRBJ2-2, with a possible D match to TRBD2 (5 bases). This CDR3 is 14 amino acids long. V was pared by 2 bases and J by 3 bases, with 8 bases between. Germline V gives CDR1 SGHTS, CDR2 YDEGEE. The CDR3 protein is CASSFERDTGELFF. In DNA form, the CDR3 reads TGTGCCAGCAGCTTTGAGAGGGACACCGGGGAGCTGTTTTTT.